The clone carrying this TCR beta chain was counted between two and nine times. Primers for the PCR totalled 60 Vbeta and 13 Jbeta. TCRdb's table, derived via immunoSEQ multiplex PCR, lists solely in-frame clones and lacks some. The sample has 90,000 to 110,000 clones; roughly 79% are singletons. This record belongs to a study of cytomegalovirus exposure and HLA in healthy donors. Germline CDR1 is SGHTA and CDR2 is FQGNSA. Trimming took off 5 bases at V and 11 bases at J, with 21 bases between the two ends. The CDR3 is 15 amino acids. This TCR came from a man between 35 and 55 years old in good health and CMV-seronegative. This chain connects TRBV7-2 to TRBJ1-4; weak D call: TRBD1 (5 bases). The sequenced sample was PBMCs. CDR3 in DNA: TGTGCCAGCAGCCCAGGCGGGGGTAATGAAAGGAAACTGTTTTTT. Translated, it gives CASSPGGGNERKLFF.